A single sample is the source of the 15 T cell receptor beta chains below, sequenced in a study of CD8 T cells in ankylosing spondylitis. One entry per CDR3 protein results from TCRdb running MiXCR on the 5' RACE reads. The table records 200,000 or so distinct CDR3 sequences, around 24% of them present only once. The sequenced material came from blood, either unsorted or a sorted T cell fraction (not recorded which). These receptor sequences come from a male donor with ankylosing spondylitis or in good health (not recorded which).

At least ten counts were recorded for this clonotype. The J gene is TRBJ2-7, the V gene TRBV20-1, with 11 nucleotides matching TRBD2. The CDR3 loop spans 14 amino acids. Germline loops: CDR1 DFQATT, CDR2 SNEGSKA (reference sequence). J was trimmed by 3 bases and V by 4 bases; bases with no gene match: 5. The chain's CDR3 is CSATAGTSGYEQYF. CDR3 nucleotides: TGCAGTGCTACCGCCGGGACTAGCGGCTACGAGCAGTACTTC.

The chain couples TRBV5-1 to TRBJ1-3; 10 nucleotides align to TRBD1. CDR1 and CDR2 from the germline V gene are SGHRS and YFSETQ. The CDR3 contains 14 residues. The V and J ends lost 4 bases and 6 bases, in that order; junction bases with no gene match: 4. CDR3 region: CASSPGQGTNTIYF. CDR3 DNA sequence: TGCGCCAGCAGCCCGGGACAGGGGACAAACACCATATATTTT.

The gene calls are TRBV10-3 and TRBJ2-3; 7 bases line up with TRBD2. Trimming removed 6 bases from V and 5 bases from J; junction bases left unmatched: 5. The CDR3 consists of 13 residues. The germline CDR1 and CDR2 sequences are ENHRY and SYGVKD. CDR3 in DNA: TGTGCCATCAGCCCTAGCGGTAGAGATACGCAGTATTTT. Protein: CAISPSGRDTQYF.

This clonotype was detected only a few times. The rearrangement links TRBV20-1 to TRBJ2-7; 7 positions agree with TRBD1. CDR1 DFQATT and CDR2 SNEGSKA come from the germline V gene (reference sequence). The CDR3 length is 13 residues. The V gene end was trimmed by 4 bases and the J gene end by 4 bases; junction bases not matched to a gene: 7. CDR3 DNA: TGCAGTGCTACGGACAGGTGGGAATACGAGCAGTACTTC. Translation gives CSATDRWEYEQYF.

This clonotype came up many times. V usage is TRBV12-3 or TRBV12-4 and J usage is TRBJ2-3, with 7 positions matching TRBD2. The CDR3 totals 14 residues. V shed 5 bases and J 8 bases; nucleotides not matched to a gene: 10. CDR3 bases: TGTGCCAGCAGTCCGTTAGAGCGGGACGGTACGCAGTATTTT. The encoded protein is CASSPLERDGTQYF.

By sample share, this clonotype is medium-sized. The chain carries TRBV15 and TRBJ1-5; TRBD1 might be the D (5 bases). The germline V gene encodes CDR1 LNHNV and CDR2 YYDKDF (reference sequence). There are 14 residues in the CDR3. The V end lost 0 bases, the J end lost 6 bases, and 9 bases lay between the germline ends. CDR3 coding DNA: TGTGCCACCAGCAGAGACAGGGTCGGTCAGCCCCAGCATTTT. It encodes CATSRDRVGQPQHF.

This clonotype was seen ten or more times. This sequence joins TRBV5-1 and TRBJ2-7, with D hard to call. Germline V gives CDR1 SGHRS, CDR2 YFSETQ. The CDR3 is 14 residues long. V shed 1 base and J shed 0 bases, with 8 bases lying between them. DNA of the CDR3: TGCGCCAGCAGCTTGTCCATAAGCTCCTACGAGCAGTACTTC. This translates into CASSLSISSYEQYF.

The CDR3 here is CASRDIPSGANVLTF. CDR3 in DNA: TGTGCCAGTCGGGACATCCCCTCTGGGGCCAACGTCCTGACTTTC. The chain carries TRBV19 and TRBJ2-6, with D perhaps TRBD1 (6 bases). From germline, CDR1 is LNHDA and CDR2 SQIVND (reference sequence). The CDR3 has 15 amino acids. V shed 8 bases and J shed 0 bases, with 11 bases lying between them.

The sample holds a few counts of this clonotype. In DNA form, the CDR3 reads TGTGCCAGCAGTTACAGGGCGAACACTGAAGCTTTCTTT. It specifies CASSYRANTEAFF. The chain joins TRBV6-5 to TRBJ1-1; D gene unclear. The germline V gene has CDR1 MNHEY and CDR2 SVGAGI. The CDR3 sequence is 13 residues long. V lost 2 bases and J lost 1, with 5 bases in between.

Only a few counts were recorded for this clonotype. The CDR3 spells CASSYFRTSGWNEQFF. CDR3 DNA sequence: TGTGCCAGCAGTTACTTTCGGACTAGCGGGTGGAATGAGCAGTTCTTC. The rearrangement links TRBV6-2 or TRBV6-3 to TRBJ2-1, with 11 positions matching TRBD2. The CDR3 has 16 amino acids. Germline CDR1 MNHEY, CDR2 SVGEGT. The J segment lost 7 bases and the V segment lost 1 base, leaving 6 bases of the junction unmatched.

This clonotype was counted ten times or more. The chain is built from TRBV12-3 or TRBV12-4 and TRBJ1-5; D not certain. This CDR3 is 14 amino acids long. Trimming took off 5 bases at V and 1 base at J, with 9 bases between the two ends. The CDR3 loop reads CASSRSGSNQPQHF. As DNA, the CDR3 is TGTGCCAGCAGTCGATCCGGGAGCAATCAGCCCCAGCATTTT.

This clonotype was detected many times. This rearrangement joins TRBV12-3 or TRBV12-4 to TRBJ2-2; TRBD2 is a possible D gene (6 bases). Between the trimmed V and J ends, which lost 3 bases and 0 bases, there was a span of 8 bases. The CDR3 runs 15 residues. For the CDR3, the DNA is TGTGCCAGCAGTTTTAGCGGATCGAACACCGGGGAGCTGTTTTTT. Its translation is CASSFSGSNTGELFF.

This clonotype was seen ten or more times. This sequence joins TRBV5-6 and TRBJ1-5; maybe TRBD1 (6 bases). The length of the CDR3 is 14 residues. Trimming removed 2 bases at V and 6 bases at J, with 12 bases between. Germline-derived CDR1 and CDR2 are SGHDT and YYEEEE. The CDR3: CASSLFQGSQPQHF. As DNA, the CDR3 is TGTGCCAGCAGCTTATTCCAGGGGAGTCAGCCCCAGCATTTT.

This clonotype was found many times. The chain couples TRBV12-3 or TRBV12-4 to TRBJ2-1; 13 bases are shared with TRBD2. The ends lost 4 bases at V and 3 bases at J; junction bases unmatched: 3. There are 16 residues in the CDR3. This CDR3 is CASSWTSGRIYNEQFF. The CDR3, as DNA: TGTGCCAGCAGTTGGACTAGCGGGAGAATCTACAATGAGCAGTTCTTC.

This clonotype was observed many times. CDR3: CASSPGTSGTEQYF. In DNA, the CDR3 is TGTGCCAGCAGCCCTGGGACTAGCGGGACAGAGCAGTACTTC. The chain links TRBV7-2 to TRBJ2-7; 13 bases fit TRBD2. This CDR3 comprises 14 residues. V lost 5 bases, J lost 7 bases, and 5 bases stayed unmatched. The germline gives CDR1 SGHTA, CDR2 FQGNSA.